This T cell receptor (beta chain) was obtained from a study of cytomegalovirus exposure and HLA in healthy donors. Trimming left V 4 bases short and J 5 bases short, with 20 bases between. Germline V gives CDR1 MDHEN, CDR2 SYDVKM. There are 16 residues in the CDR3. Regarding this clone: Its target is unknown.

Study-wide findings and caveats: 150 to 200 TCR beta chains were listed as cytomegalovirus-associated. While the bulk of TCR sequences proved rare, some public TCRs turned up in many donors.

Profiling relied on immunoSEQ multiplex PCR, and the TCRdb table lists in-frame clones only, not all of them. The sample has about 73,000 clones; approximately 94% are singletons. Sequencing was done on a sample of PBMCs. This clonotype was obtained from a woman aged 18-29 years in good health and CMV-seronegative. The rearrangement uses TRBV28 and TRBJ2-5, with D maybe TRBD1 (6 bases). The CDR3 here is CASSSTGKTLAETQYF. The CDR3 DNA reads TGTGCCAGCAGTTCTACAGGGAAGACTCTGGCGGAGACCCAGTACTTC.